The T cell receptor beta chain described here comes from a study of blood T cell repertoires in COVID-19 (dated by TCRdb to about 2020). About the investigation overall: Samples from collaborators originated in the United States, Italy and Spain and spanned both the acute and convalescent phases of COVID-19. The dataset comprised deeply sampled blood TCRbeta repertoires from subjects exposed to, actively infected with, or recovered from COVID-19. Where available, HLA class I and class II types were taken from metadata supplied by the sample provider and were not determined by assay-based typing. The sample metadata nearly always contained a de-identified subject ID, COVID-19 status, age in years and sex. The material from the prospective study consisted of cDNA or gDNA derived from T cells, B-cell-depleted T cells, or PBMCs. A freely available public database, intended as a resource for researchers studying the immune response to SARS-CoV-2, is where the repertoires were released. Samples came from the ongoing ImmuneRACE study (first 160 participants) plus 1,254 subjects from 6 global collaborators. Overall results and qualifications from the work: Clinical and demographic metadata were provided uncurated, with the amount varying by source and participant.

The immunoSEQ Assay, a bias-controlled multiplex PCR, was used to amplify TCRbeta CDR3 regions from genomic DNA. The paper's data handling went like this. The number of nucleated cells in each sample was estimated by amplification of reference gene primers within the assay. To quantify the absolute abundance of each unique TCRbeta CDR3 rearrangement, sequence reads were collapsed and filtered. For each sample, productive Simpson clonality was calculated as the square root of Simpson's diversity index over productive rearrangements. Imported from immuneACCESS, the table was reduced by TCRdb to in-frame sequences with V and J called. These copies leave out some clones; in studies compared against another copy, an unresolved V gene accounts for under half, and the cause of the remainder is not known. The D gene and trimming were derived from the DNA, and the V and J assignments and clone size from that table. A total of roughly 50,000 clones appear in this sample, more than 85% of them only once. Roughly 3.6% of the sample belongs to the ten largest clones.

Whole blood was collected in K2EDTA tubes by collaborating institutions according to the institutions' own protocols. For TCRbeta analysis, collaborators shipped samples in one of three forms: frozen whole blood, isolated PBMCs, or DNA extracted from either of those sample types. Concerning this clone itself: Its cognate antigen has yet to be identified. No clone much larger than this one lies a single base away; base qualities are absent.

The CDR3 covers 15 residues, taking in both the cysteine and the phenylalanine. Solely the CDR3 DNA is kept, with 45 bases framed from the first base. The germline V gene (reference sequence) specifies LNHDA as CDR1 and SQIVND as CDR2. Trimming accounts for 6 bases at V and 4 bases at J, while the number of junction bases matched to no gene is 9. The receptor was isolated from a man aged 45-65 years with acute or convalescent COVID-19. The rearranged chain carries TRBV19 and TRBJ2-1, with 7 junctional bases fitting TRBD1. Sequencing was performed on peripheral blood. The CDR3 protein sequence reads: CASSPDRVRYNEQFF. The DNA reads TGTGCCAGTAGCCCTGACAGGGTGAGGTACAATGAGCAGTTCTTC.